This T cell receptor beta chain comes out of a study of OX40 agonist ivuxolimab in advanced cancers. A few counts support this clone. Germline assignment: CDR1 MDHEN and CDR2 SYDVKM. The CDR3 loop spans 16 amino acids. V trimming: 5 bases; J trimming: 8 bases; junction bases outside the gene matches: 10. Assay used: immunoSEQ multiplex PCR; TCRdb lists only in-frame clones, some missing. This sample has roughly 79,000 clones, with about 84% found just once. The chain recombines TRBV28 with TRBJ1-6; 9 bases are a match to TRBD1. The source material was CD4+ or CD8+ T cells sorted from blood, sampled in a trial of the OX40 agonist ivuxolimab. The receptor comes from an adult with an advanced solid tumor such as melanoma, head and neck, liver or kidney cancer. The CDR3 loop reads CASSPTGTGTYSPLHF. DNA for the CDR3: TGTGCCAGCAGTCCGACCGGGACAGGGACGTATTCACCCCTCCACTTT.